This T cell receptor beta chain was recorded in a study of shared clonotypes between healthy human individuals. Several immunoSEQ plates held equal portions of the genomic DNA taken from each subset. Clones were read by immunoSEQ multiplex PCR, and TCRdb kept only the in-frame ones, dropping some. Here the sample spans millions of clones, around 93% being singletons. Only CD45RO-negative cells positively selected for CCR7 counted as naive CD8 cells, so terminally differentiated effector memory CD45RA+ cells were excluded. The germline V gene encodes CDR1 SGHDT and CDR2 YYEEEE. V was clipped by 2 bases and J by 7 bases; unmatched bases: 9. The CDR3 covers 15 residues.

Sequences were obtained from naive CD8+ T cells from PBMCs. The TCR was taken from a man aged 18 to 30 in good health. Some clones in this sample may be carry-over from other donors' samples. The V call is TRBV5-6, the J call TRBJ2-3; the match to TRBD2 covers 8 bases. CDR3 sequence: CASSLWTSQRNTQYF. CDR3 nucleotide sequence: TGTGCCAGCAGCTTATGGACTAGCCAGAGAAATACGCAGTATTTT.